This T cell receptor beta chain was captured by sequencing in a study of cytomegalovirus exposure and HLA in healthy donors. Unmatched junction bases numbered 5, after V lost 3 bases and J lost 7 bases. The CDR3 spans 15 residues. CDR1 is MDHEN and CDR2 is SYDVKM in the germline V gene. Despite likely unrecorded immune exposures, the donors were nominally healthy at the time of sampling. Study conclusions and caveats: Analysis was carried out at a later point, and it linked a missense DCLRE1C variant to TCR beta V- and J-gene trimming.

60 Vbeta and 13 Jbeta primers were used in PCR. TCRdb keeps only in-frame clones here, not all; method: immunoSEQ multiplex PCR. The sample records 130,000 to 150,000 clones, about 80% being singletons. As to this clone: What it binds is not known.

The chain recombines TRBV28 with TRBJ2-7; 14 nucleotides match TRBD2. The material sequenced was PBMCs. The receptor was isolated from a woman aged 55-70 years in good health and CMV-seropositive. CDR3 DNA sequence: TGTGCCAGCAGTTTGGATGGACTAGCGGGGGGTGAGCAGTACTTC. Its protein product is CASSLDGLAGGEQYF.